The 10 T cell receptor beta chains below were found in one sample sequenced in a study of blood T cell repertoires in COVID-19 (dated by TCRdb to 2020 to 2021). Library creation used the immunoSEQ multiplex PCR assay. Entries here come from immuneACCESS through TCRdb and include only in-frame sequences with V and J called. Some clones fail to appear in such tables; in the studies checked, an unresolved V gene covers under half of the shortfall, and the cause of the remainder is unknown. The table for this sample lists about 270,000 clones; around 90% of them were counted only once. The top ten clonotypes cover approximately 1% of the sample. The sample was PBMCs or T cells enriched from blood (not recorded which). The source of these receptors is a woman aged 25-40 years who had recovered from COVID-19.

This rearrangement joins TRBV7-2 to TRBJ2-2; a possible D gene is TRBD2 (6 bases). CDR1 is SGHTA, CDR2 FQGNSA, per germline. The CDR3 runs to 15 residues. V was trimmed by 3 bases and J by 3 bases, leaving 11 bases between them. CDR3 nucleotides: TGTGCCAGCAGCTTTCAAACGGGAGACACCGGGGAGCTGTTTTTT. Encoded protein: CASSFQTGDTGELFF.

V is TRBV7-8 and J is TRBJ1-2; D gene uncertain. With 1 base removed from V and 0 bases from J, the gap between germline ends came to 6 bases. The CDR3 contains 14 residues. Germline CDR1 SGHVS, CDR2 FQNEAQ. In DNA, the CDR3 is TGTGCCAGCAGCTTAGGACATGCTAACTATGGCTACACCTTC. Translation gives CASSLGHANYGYTF.

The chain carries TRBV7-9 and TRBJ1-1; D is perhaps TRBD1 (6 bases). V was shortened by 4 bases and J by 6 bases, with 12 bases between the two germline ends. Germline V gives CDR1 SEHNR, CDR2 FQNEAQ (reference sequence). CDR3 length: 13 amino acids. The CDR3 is CASSSTGSPEAFF. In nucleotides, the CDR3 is TGTGCCAGCAGCTCGACAGGAAGCCCTGAAGCTTTCTTT.

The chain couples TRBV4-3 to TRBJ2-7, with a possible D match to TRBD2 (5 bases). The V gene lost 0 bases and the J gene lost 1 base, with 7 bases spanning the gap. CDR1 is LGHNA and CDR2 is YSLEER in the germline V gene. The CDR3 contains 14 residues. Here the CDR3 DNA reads TGCGCCAGCAGCCAAGATTGGACTTCCTACGAGCAGTACTTC. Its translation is CASSQDWTSYEQYF.

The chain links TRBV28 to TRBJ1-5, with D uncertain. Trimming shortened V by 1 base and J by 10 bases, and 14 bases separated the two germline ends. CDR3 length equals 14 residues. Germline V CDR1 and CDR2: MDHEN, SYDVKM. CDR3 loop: CASSLFGRVGPQHF. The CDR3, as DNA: TGTGCCAGCAGTTTATTTGGCCGGGTGGGTCCCCAGCATTTT.

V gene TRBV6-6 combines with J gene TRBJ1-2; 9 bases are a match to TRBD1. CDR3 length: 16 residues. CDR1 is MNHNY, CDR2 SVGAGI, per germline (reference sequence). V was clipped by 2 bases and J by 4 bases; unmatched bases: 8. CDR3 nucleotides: TGTGCCAGCAGTTACGCCGGGACAGGGATGGGCTATGGCTACACCTTC. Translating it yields CASSYAGTGMGYGYTF.

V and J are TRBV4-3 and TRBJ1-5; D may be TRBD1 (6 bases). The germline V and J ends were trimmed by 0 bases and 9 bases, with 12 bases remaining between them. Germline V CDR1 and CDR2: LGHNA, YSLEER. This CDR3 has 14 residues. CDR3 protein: CASSQETGNVPQHF. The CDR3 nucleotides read TGCGCCAGCAGCCAAGAAACAGGGAATGTGCCCCAGCATTTT.

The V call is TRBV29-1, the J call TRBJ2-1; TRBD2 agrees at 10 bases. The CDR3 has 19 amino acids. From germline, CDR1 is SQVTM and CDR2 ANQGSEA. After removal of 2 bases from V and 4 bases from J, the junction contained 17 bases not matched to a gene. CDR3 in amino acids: CSVEYGLAGARLGYNEQFF. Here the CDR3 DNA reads TGCAGCGTTGAATATGGGCTAGCGGGAGCAAGGCTTGGGTACAATGAGCAGTTCTTC.

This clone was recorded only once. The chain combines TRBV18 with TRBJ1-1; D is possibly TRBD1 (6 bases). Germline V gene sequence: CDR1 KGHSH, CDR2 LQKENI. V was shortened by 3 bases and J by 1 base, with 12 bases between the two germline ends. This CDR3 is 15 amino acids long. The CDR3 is CASSPGTPANTEAFF. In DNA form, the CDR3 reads TGTGCCAGCTCACCGGGGACACCCGCGAACACTGAAGCTTTCTTT.

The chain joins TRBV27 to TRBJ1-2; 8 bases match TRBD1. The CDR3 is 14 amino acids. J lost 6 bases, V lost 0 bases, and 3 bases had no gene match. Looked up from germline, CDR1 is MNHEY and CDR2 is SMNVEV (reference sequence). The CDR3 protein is CASSLSQGANGYTF. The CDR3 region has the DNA TGTGCCAGCAGTTTATCGCAGGGGGCAAATGGCTACACCTTC.